Listed below are T cell receptor beta chains from one sample, sequenced in a study of blood T cell repertoires in COVID-19. Sequencing was performed with immunoSEQ multiplex PCR; in TCRdb, only in-frame clones are kept and a portion is missing. The data contain around 150,000 clones, over 60% of them seen just once; the ten biggest clones take up approximately 8%. Material: peripheral blood. All receptors come from a man aged 60 to 69 with acute or convalescent COVID-19. Both conserved end residues are part of each CDR3. Each record gives: clone size, V gene, D gene, J gene, CDR3 DNA, CDR3 protein. D genes are given only for firm matches. Some rows have no size entry. The others give once, few or many, or a class for an expanded clone.

clone_size: once; v_call: TRBV5-6; d_call: .; j_call: TRBJ2-3; cdr3_nt: TGTGCCAGCAGCACAGCCGACGGACAGTTTACAGATACGCAGTATTTT; cdr3_aa: CASSTADGQFTDTQYF
clone_size: .; v_call: TRBV5-1; d_call: .; j_call: TRBJ1-5; cdr3_nt: TGCGCCAGCAGCCCCGGGGGGAGCAATCAGCCCCAGCATTTT; cdr3_aa: CASSPGGSNQPQHF
clone_size: .; v_call: TRBV5-4; d_call: TRBD1; j_call: TRBJ1-4; cdr3_nt: TGTGCCAGCAGTGACGGGACAGGGAGGGGGGGGATTTTT; cdr3_aa: CASSDGTGRGGIF
clone_size: .; v_call: TRBV11-1; d_call: .; j_call: TRBJ1-6; cdr3_nt: TGTGCCAGCAGCTTGACAGAGGTCAGTTCACCCCTCCACTTT; cdr3_aa: CASSLTEVSSPLHF
clone_size: .; v_call: TRBV5-6; d_call: TRBD1; j_call: TRBJ1-2; cdr3_nt: TGTGCCAGCAGCCCCGGACAGGTCTCTAACTATGGCTACACCTTC; cdr3_aa: CASSPGQVSNYGYTF
clone_size: few; v_call: TRBV11-2; d_call: TRBD1; j_call: TRBJ2-3; cdr3_nt: TGTGCCAGCAGCGGGGGCCCTGGACAGGGACGAGGCACAGATACGCAGTATTTT; cdr3_aa: CASSGGPGQGRGTDTQYF
clone_size: .; v_call: TRBV9; d_call: TRBD1; j_call: TRBJ1-4; cdr3_nt: TGTGCCAGCAGCCCAGGACAGGCGGAGGAAAAACTGTTTTTT; cdr3_aa: CASSPGQAEEKLFF
clone_size: .; v_call: TRBV7-8; d_call: TRBD1; j_call: TRBJ2-7; cdr3_nt: TGTGCCAGCAGCTTGGGGACAGGAACCTACGAGCAGTACTTC; cdr3_aa: CASSLGTGTYEQYF
clone_size: .; v_call: TRBV12-3/TRBV12-4; d_call: .; j_call: TRBJ1-4; cdr3_nt: TGTGCCTCACAGGGCGAAAATGAAAAACTGTTTTTT; cdr3_aa: CASQGENEKLFF
clone_size: .; v_call: TRBV10-3; d_call: TRBD2; j_call: TRBJ2-3; cdr3_nt: TGTGCCATCAGTGAGGAGCGGGGGGTGACAGATACGCAGTATTTT; cdr3_aa: CAISEERGVTDTQYF
clone_size: .; v_call: TRBV19; d_call: TRBD1; j_call: TRBJ1-5; cdr3_nt: TGTGCCAGTAGTATCGACGGGACAGGCCCCAATCAGCCCCAGCATTTT; cdr3_aa: CASSIDGTGPNQPQHF
clone_size: .; v_call: TRBV6-1; d_call: TRBD1; j_call: TRBJ2-7; cdr3_nt: TGTGCCAGCAGTGAGGACAGGGTGCGTTTCGAGCAGTACTTC; cdr3_aa: CASSEDRVRFEQYF
clone_size: .; v_call: TRBV10-3; d_call: TRBD1; j_call: TRBJ1-1; cdr3_nt: TGTGCCATCAGAGACCTCGACAGGGTTAACACTGAAGCTTTCTTT; cdr3_aa: CAIRDLDRVNTEAFF
clone_size: .; v_call: TRBV6-6; d_call: .; j_call: TRBJ1-4; cdr3_nt: TGTGCCAGCAGTTTCCGACAGGCTAATGAAAAACTGTTTTTT; cdr3_aa: CASSFRQANEKLFF
clone_size: .; v_call: TRBV28; d_call: .; j_call: TRBJ2-5; cdr3_nt: TGTGCCAGCAGTTTAGGCAGGGTTAGCTTCCAAGAGACCCAGTACTTC; cdr3_aa: CASSLGRVSFQETQYF
clone_size: .; v_call: TRBV7-9; d_call: TRBD1; j_call: TRBJ2-3; cdr3_nt: TGTGCCAGCAGCTCACAGGGGGCGCTTTCAGATACGCAGTATTTT; cdr3_aa: CASSSQGALSDTQYF
clone_size: .; v_call: TRBV19; d_call: .; j_call: TRBJ2-7; cdr3_nt: TGTGCCAGTAGTATCAGTCAGGGATTTCGCGAGCAGTACTTC; cdr3_aa: CASSISQGFREQYF
clone_size: .; v_call: TRBV9; d_call: TRBD1; j_call: TRBJ2-2; cdr3_nt: TGTGCCAGCAGCGTCAAGACAGGGGCTAGCGCCGGGGAGCTGTTTTTT; cdr3_aa: CASSVKTGASAGELFF
clone_size: .; v_call: TRBV11-2; d_call: TRBD2; j_call: TRBJ2-1; cdr3_nt: TGTGCCAGCAGCCGCCGGGACGGGGGGGGTCACAATGAGCAGTTCTTC; cdr3_aa: CASSRRDGGGHNEQFF
clone_size: .; v_call: TRBV6-1; d_call: TRBD2; j_call: TRBJ2-5; cdr3_nt: TGTGCCAGCAGTGCACGGCTAGCGGGGACCCAAGAGACCCAGTACTTC; cdr3_aa: CASSARLAGTQETQYF
clone_size: .; v_call: TRBV7-2; d_call: TRBD1; j_call: TRBJ2-1; cdr3_nt: TGTGCCAGCAGCTCGTCCGAGGGGGCATCCTACAATGAGCAGTTCTTC; cdr3_aa: CASSSSEGASYNEQFF
clone_size: few; v_call: TRBV18; d_call: TRBD1; j_call: TRBJ2-7; cdr3_nt: TGTGCCAGCTCACCGAGGGACAGGGGGCTACTCGAGCAGTACTTC; cdr3_aa: CASSPRDRGLLEQYF
clone_size: .; v_call: TRBV9; d_call: .; j_call: TRBJ1-2; cdr3_nt: TGTGCCAGCAGCCCCCTGCGGGCTAACTATGGCTACACCTTC; cdr3_aa: CASSPLRANYGYTF
clone_size: many; v_call: TRBV3-1/TRBV3-2; d_call: TRBD2; j_call: TRBJ2-1; cdr3_nt: TGTGCCAGCAGCTTTCCGGGACTAGGTGCGAATGAGCAGTTCTTC; cdr3_aa: CASSFPGLGANEQFF
clone_size: .; v_call: TRBV6-5; d_call: TRBD1; j_call: TRBJ2-5; cdr3_nt: TGTGCCAGCAGTTACCGGCAGGGGGTATCAGAGACCCAGTACTTC; cdr3_aa: CASSYRQGVSETQYF
clone_size: .; v_call: TRBV7-9; d_call: TRBD1; j_call: TRBJ2-1; cdr3_nt: TGTGCCAGCAGCTCTCCGGGACAGGGAATAAGGGGGCAGTTCTTC; cdr3_aa: CASSSPGQGIRGQFF
clone_size: .; v_call: TRBV5-4; d_call: .; j_call: TRBJ2-7; cdr3_nt: TGTGCCAGCAGCCCCTACAGCTCCTACGAGCAGTACTTC; cdr3_aa: CASSPYSSYEQYF
clone_size: few; v_call: TRBV18; d_call: TRBD2; j_call: TRBJ2-5; cdr3_nt: TGTGCCAGCTCACCTTACGGGACTAGCGGAGGTCAAGAGACCCAGTACTTC; cdr3_aa: CASSPYGTSGGQETQYF
clone_size: few; v_call: TRBV27; d_call: TRBD1; j_call: TRBJ1-4; cdr3_nt: TGTGCCAGCAGTAGGACAGGGTGGTTTGAAAAACTGTTTTTT; cdr3_aa: CASSRTGWFEKLFF
clone_size: .; v_call: TRBV28; d_call: .; j_call: TRBJ1-5; cdr3_nt: TGTGCCAGCATATTGGGCAGGGGTCGCAATCAGCCCCAGCATTTT; cdr3_aa: CASILGRGRNQPQHF
clone_size: .; v_call: TRBV3-1/TRBV3-2; d_call: .; j_call: TRBJ2-3; cdr3_nt: TGTGCCAGCAGCCAAGATAGTGAAGGAGTTTTCGGTTTAGATACGCAGTATTTT; cdr3_aa: CASSQDSEGVFGLDTQYF
clone_size: .; v_call: TRBV29-1; d_call: .; j_call: TRBJ2-5; cdr3_nt: TGCAGCGTTGAAGATCTACAGGACAGTGGAAGCCGAGAGACCCAGTACTTC; cdr3_aa: CSVEDLQDSGSRETQYF
clone_size: .; v_call: TRBV5-4; d_call: TRBD2; j_call: TRBJ2-7; cdr3_nt: TGTGCCAGCAGCTTAGCGGGGGTCCCCTACGAGCAGTACTTC; cdr3_aa: CASSLAGVPYEQYF
clone_size: few; v_call: TRBV4-1; d_call: .; j_call: TRBJ1-2; cdr3_nt: TGCGCCAGCAGCCAAGTTTCCCCCGGAGCTAACTATGGCTACACCTTC; cdr3_aa: CASSQVSPGANYGYTF
clone_size: .; v_call: TRBV6-2/TRBV6-3; d_call: TRBD2; j_call: TRBJ2-3; cdr3_nt: TGTGCCAGCAGCCCCGGGACTAGCGCAGATACGCAGTATTTT; cdr3_aa: CASSPGTSADTQYF
clone_size: .; v_call: TRBV27; d_call: TRBD2; j_call: TRBJ2-3; cdr3_nt: TGTGCCAGCAGTCCCGGGCCCCGACGGGTAGCGGGGGGACTTGTAACGCAGTATTTT; cdr3_aa: CASSPGPRRVAGGLVTQYF
clone_size: .; v_call: TRBV7-8; d_call: .; j_call: TRBJ2-2; cdr3_nt: TGTGCCAGCAGCCGGGGACAAACCGGGGAGCTGTTTTTT; cdr3_aa: CASSRGQTGELFF
clone_size: .; v_call: TRBV7-3; d_call: TRBD1; j_call: TRBJ1-1; cdr3_nt: TGTGCCAGCAGCCCCGGACAGGCGAACACTGAAGCTTTCTTT; cdr3_aa: CASSPGQANTEAFF
clone_size: few; v_call: TRBV11-3; d_call: .; j_call: TRBJ2-3; cdr3_nt: TGTGCCAGCAGCCCAGGGGGACTTACGGAAGATACGCAGTATTTT; cdr3_aa: CASSPGGLTEDTQYF
clone_size: once; v_call: TRBV4-2; d_call: .; j_call: TRBJ1-3; cdr3_nt: TGTGCCAGCAGTCTTGACGGGTCTGGAAACACCATATATTTT; cdr3_aa: CASSLDGSGNTIYF
clone_size: .; v_call: TRBV6-5; d_call: .; j_call: TRBJ2-1; cdr3_nt: TGTGCCAGCAGTTACGACGCGGCCTACAATGAGCAGTTCTTC; cdr3_aa: CASSYDAAYNEQFF
clone_size: many; v_call: TRBV19; d_call: .; j_call: TRBJ1-1; cdr3_nt: TGTGCCAGTAGTCGGAAGGGGGAACAAGCTTTCTTT; cdr3_aa: CASSRKGEQAFF
clone_size: .; v_call: TRBV5-1; d_call: TRBD1; j_call: TRBJ2-5; cdr3_nt: TGCGCCAGCAGCTGGGGACAGGGTAAAGAGACCCAGTACTTC; cdr3_aa: CASSWGQGKETQYF
clone_size: .; v_call: TRBV6-2/TRBV6-3; d_call: TRBD2; j_call: TRBJ2-1; cdr3_nt: TGTGCCAGCAGTTACTCGAAAAAAAGCAGCGGGGGGGAGCAGTTCTTC; cdr3_aa: CASSYSKKSSGGEQFF
clone_size: few; v_call: TRBV2; d_call: TRBD2; j_call: TRBJ2-1; cdr3_nt: TGTGCCAGCAGTGAAGAAGCTAGCGGGGGGTACTCCTACAATGAGCAGTTCTTC; cdr3_aa: CASSEEASGGYSYNEQFF